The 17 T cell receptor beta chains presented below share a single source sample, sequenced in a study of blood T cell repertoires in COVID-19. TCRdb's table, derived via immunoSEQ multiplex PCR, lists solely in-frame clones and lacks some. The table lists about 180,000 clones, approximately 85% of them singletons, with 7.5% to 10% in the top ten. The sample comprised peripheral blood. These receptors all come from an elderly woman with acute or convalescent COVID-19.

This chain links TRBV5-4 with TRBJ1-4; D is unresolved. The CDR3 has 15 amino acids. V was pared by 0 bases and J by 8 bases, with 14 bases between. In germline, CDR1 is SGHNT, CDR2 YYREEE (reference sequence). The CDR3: CASSLVTTGGEKLFF. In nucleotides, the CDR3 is TGTGCCAGCAGCTTGGTTACGACTGGCGGGGAAAAACTGTTTTTT.

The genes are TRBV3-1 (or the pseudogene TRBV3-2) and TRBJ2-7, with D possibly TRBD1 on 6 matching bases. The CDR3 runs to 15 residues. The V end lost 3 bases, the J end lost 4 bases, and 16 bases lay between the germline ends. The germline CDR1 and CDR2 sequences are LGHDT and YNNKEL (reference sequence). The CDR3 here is CASSHLKTGGYEQYF. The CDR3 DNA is TGTGCCAGCAGCCACCTCAAGACAGGCGGGTACGAGCAGTACTTC.

This CDR3 reads CASSSGTGLNTIYF. CDR3 DNA sequence: TGTGCCAGCAGTTCCGGGACAGGATTAAACACCATATATTTT. This chain connects TRBV28 to TRBJ1-3; 8 nucleotides match TRBD1. Germline CDR1 MDHEN, CDR2 SYDVKM. Trimming took 4 bases from V and 6 from J; bases not matched to a gene: 5. The CDR3 sequence is 14 residues long.

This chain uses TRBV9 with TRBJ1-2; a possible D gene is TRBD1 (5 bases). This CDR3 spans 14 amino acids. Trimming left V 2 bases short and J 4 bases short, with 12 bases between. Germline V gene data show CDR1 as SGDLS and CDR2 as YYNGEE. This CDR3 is CASSVTGGIYGYTF. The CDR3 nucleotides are TGTGCCAGCAGCGTCACAGGCGGGATCTATGGCTACACCTTC.

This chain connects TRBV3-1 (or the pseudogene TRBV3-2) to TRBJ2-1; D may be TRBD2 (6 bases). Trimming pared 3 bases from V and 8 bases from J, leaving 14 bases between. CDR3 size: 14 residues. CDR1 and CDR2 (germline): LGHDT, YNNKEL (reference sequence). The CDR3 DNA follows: TGTGCCAGCAGCCACCTCGGGAGTAGGTATGAGCAGTTCTTC. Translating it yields CASSHLGSRYEQFF.

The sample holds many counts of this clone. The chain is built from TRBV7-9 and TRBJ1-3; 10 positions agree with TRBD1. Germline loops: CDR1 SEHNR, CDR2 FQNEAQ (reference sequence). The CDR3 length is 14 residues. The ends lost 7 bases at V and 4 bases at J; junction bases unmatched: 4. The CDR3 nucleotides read TGTGCCAGCACAAGACAGGGGGCGGGAAACACCATATATTTT. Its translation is CASTRQGAGNTIYF.

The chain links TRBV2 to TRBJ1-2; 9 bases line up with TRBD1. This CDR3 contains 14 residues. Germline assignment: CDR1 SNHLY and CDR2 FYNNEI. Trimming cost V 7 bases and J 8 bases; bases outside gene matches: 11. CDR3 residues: CASIVVQGAKGYTF. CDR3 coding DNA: TGTGCCAGCATAGTGGTACAGGGGGCTAAGGGCTACACCTTC.

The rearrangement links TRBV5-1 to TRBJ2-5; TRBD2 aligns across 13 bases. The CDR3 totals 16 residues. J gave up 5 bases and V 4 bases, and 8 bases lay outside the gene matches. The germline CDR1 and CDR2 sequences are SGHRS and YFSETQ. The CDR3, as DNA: TGCGCCAGCAGCCCGGGACTAGCGGGGAGGAGGGAGACCCAGTACTTC. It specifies CASSPGLAGRRETQYF.

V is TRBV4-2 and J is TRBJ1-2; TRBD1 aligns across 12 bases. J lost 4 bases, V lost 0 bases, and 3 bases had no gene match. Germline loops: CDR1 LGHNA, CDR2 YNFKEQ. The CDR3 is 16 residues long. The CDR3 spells CASSQDGTGGSYGYTF. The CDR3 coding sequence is TGTGCCAGCAGCCAAGATGGGACAGGGGGCTCCTATGGCTACACCTTC.

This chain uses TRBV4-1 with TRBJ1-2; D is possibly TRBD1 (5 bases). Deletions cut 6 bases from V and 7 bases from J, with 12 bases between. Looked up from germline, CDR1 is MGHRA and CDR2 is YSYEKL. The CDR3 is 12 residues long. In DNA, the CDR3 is TGCGCCAGCAGACTCAAAGGGGTTGGCTACACCTTC. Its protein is CASRLKGVGYTF.

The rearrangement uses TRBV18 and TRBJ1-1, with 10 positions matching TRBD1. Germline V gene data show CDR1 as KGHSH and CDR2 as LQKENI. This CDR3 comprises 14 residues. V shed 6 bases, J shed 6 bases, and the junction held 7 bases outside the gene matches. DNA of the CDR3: TGTGCCAGCTCCCCTAACGGACAGGGGGCTGAAGCTTTCTTT. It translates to CASSPNGQGAEAFF.

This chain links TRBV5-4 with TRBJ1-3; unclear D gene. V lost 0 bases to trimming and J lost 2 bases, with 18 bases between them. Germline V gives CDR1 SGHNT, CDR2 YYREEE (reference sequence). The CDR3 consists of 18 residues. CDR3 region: CASSLESGGLSAGNTIYF. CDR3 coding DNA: TGTGCCAGCAGCTTGGAGTCTGGAGGGCTTTCGGCTGGAAACACCATATATTTT.

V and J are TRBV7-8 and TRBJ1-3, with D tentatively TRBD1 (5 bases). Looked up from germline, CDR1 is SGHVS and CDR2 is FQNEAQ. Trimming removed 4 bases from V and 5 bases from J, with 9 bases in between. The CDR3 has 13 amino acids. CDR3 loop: CASSSGRRNTIYF. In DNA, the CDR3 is TGTGCCAGCAGCTCAGGGAGGAGAAACACCATATATTTT.

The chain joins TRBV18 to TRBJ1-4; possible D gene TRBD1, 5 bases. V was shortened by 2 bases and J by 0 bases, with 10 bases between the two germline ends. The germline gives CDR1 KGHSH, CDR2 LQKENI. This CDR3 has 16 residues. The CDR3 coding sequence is TGTGCCAGCTCACCAGCGGGGGGGGCAACTAATGAAAAACTGTTTTTT. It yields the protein CASSPAGGATNEKLFF.

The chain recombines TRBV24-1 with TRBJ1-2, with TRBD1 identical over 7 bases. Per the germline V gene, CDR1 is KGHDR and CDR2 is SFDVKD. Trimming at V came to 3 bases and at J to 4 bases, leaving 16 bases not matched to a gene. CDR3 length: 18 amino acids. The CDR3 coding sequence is TGTGCCACCAGTGATGTCAAGGGGGACAGAGATATCTCCTATGGCTACACCTTC. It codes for CATSDVKGDRDISYGYTF.

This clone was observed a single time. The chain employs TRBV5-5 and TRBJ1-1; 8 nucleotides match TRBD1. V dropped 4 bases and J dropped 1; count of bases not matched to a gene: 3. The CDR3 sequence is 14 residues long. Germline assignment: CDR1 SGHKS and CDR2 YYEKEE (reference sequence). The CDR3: CASSRGTGNTEAFF. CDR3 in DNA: TGTGCCAGCAGCCGAGGGACAGGGAACACTGAAGCTTTCTTT.

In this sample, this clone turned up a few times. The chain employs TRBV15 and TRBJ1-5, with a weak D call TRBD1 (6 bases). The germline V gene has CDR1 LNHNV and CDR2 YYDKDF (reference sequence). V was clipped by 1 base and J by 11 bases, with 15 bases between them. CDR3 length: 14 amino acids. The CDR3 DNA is TGTGCCACCAGCAGAGGGACAGAGGCATCGGCCCAGCATTTT. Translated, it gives CATSRGTEASAQHF. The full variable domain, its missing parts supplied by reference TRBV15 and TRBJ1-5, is DAMVIQNPRYQVTQFGKPVTLSCSQTLNHNVMYWYQQKSSQAPKLLFHYYDKDFNNEADTPDNFQSRRPNTSFCFLDIRSPGLGDTAMYLCATSRGTEASAQHFGDGTRLSIL.